The clone carrying this T cell receptor (beta chain) appeared a few times. Its cognate antigen is unknown. It was with a sample-barcoded 5' primer and a J-beta primer mix that a second PCR of roughly 7 to 12 cycles was run. Each CDR3 protein gets one entry after TCRdb re-called the 5' RACE reads with MiXCR. The sample has approximately 900,000 distinct CDR3 sequences, 48% seen once; the top ten hold around 15%. The data derive from a study of blood T cells in healthy people across ages. Findings and limits, study-wide: Correlation between TCR beta diversity and naive T cell percentage was strong.

The trim removed 6 bases at V and 7 bases at J, leaving 11 bases unmatched. CDR1 and CDR2 from the germline V gene are SQVTM and ANQGSEA. The CDR3 runs to 14 residues. This chain links TRBV29-1 with TRBJ2-2; 7 bases align to TRBD1. Material for sequencing was blood. This receptor was obtained from a young man in good health. The CDR3 DNA sequence: TGCAGCGTCGAGGAAGGGGGCGCAGGCGGGGAGCTGTTTTTT. This encodes CSVEEGGAGGELFF.